One sample yielded the 32 T cell receptor beta chains listed below, sequenced in a study of T cells in Graves' hyperthyroidism and ophthalmopathy (dated 2019 in TCRdb). The receptor library was made with multiplex PCR. Instrument used: Illumina HiSeq 2000. The TCR beta CDR3 regions were amplified from RNA transcripts. For the first round of RT-PCR on the TCR CDR3, the HTBI primer set was used together with the Qiagen OneStep RT-PCR kit. TCRdb reanalyzed the raw reads on its own, using fastp at Q25 for trimming and MiXCR for clone calling, and kept in-frame beta chains. Each CDR3 protein appears once, grouped with its most common genes and DNA. The sample table records roughly 530,000 distinct CDR3 sequences; roughly 17% of these occur just once. The ten largest clonotypes hold about 16% of the sample. Sequencing used blood. The receptors were gathered from a woman under 30 with Graves' ophthalmopathy.

The chain links TRBV5-4 to TRBJ1-1; D might be TRBD1 (6 bases). CDR1 is SGHNT, CDR2 YYREEE, per germline (reference sequence). The CDR3 is made up of 17 amino acids. V gave up 4 bases and J gave up 4 bases, with 23 bases separating them. The chain's CDR3 is CASSPVGGARASTEAFF. DNA of the CDR3: TGTGCCAGCAGCCCGGTAGGGGGGGCGCGGGCAAGCACTGAAGCTTTCTTT.

This clonotype has a count of ten or more. This chain uses TRBV20-1 with TRBJ2-1; 7 nucleotides match TRBD1. The CDR3 is 16 residues long. From germline, CDR1 is DFQATT and CDR2 SNEGSKA (reference sequence). Unmatched junction bases numbered 14, after V lost 4 bases and J lost 5 bases. CDR3 in amino acids: CSAIFLTGNWDNEQFF. Written as DNA, the CDR3 is TGCAGTGCTATCTTTTTGACAGGGAACTGGGACAATGAGCAGTTCTTC.

The V gene is TRBV7-9, the J gene TRBJ2-5; 10 nucleotides match TRBD2. Germline CDR1 reads SEHNR; CDR2 reads FQNEAQ (reference sequence). The CDR3 has 16 residues. Germline trimming cut 7 bases from V and 5 bases from J; bases unmatched to any gene: 13. CDR3 protein: CASTQGGLAGEETQYF. The CDR3 coding sequence is TGTGCCAGCACCCAAGGGGGGCTAGCGGGAGAGGAGACCCAGTACTTC.

The chain has TRBV20-1 and TRBJ2-4; D unclear. The germline V gene encodes CDR1 DFQATT and CDR2 SNEGSKA (reference sequence). Trimming shortened V by 3 bases and J by 0 bases, and 12 bases separated the two germline ends. The CDR3 sequence is 15 residues long. CDR3: CSARTQTLAKNIQYF. Written as DNA, the CDR3 is TGCAGTGCTAGGACACAAACGCTAGCCAAAAACATTCAGTACTTC.

This chain joins TRBV3-1 and TRBJ1-3; 8 nucleotides agree with TRBD1. The CDR3 length is 17 residues. Trimming cost V 0 bases and J 8 bases; bases outside gene matches: 12. Germline V CDR1 and CDR2: LGHDT, YNNKEL (reference sequence). CDR3 sequence reads: CASSQDHARGLFDTIYF. In DNA, the CDR3 is TGTGCCAGCAGCCAAGATCACGCCAGGGGGCTTTTTGACACCATATATTTT.

At least ten counts were recorded for this clonotype. The chain joins TRBV4-2 to TRBJ1-2; D may be TRBD1 (5 bases). The V and J ends lost 0 bases and 1 base respectively, with 15 bases between them. Germline V gene data show CDR1 as LGHNA and CDR2 as YNFKEQ. This CDR3 contains 17 residues. The CDR3 sequence: CASSQDPSQGVNYGYTF. CDR3 nucleotide sequence: TGTGCCAGCAGCCAAGACCCGAGCCAGGGAGTTAACTATGGCTACACCTTC.

The chain carries TRBV6-1 and TRBJ1-2; D is perhaps TRBD1 (5 bases). The CDR3 is made up of 18 amino acids. CDR1 is MNHNS and CDR2 is SASEGT in the germline V gene. V dropped 6 bases and J dropped 1 base, with 24 bases sitting between them. The CDR3 protein is CASSPIGGGAQGNYGYTF. CDR3 DNA: TGTGCCAGCAGCCCCATTGGGGGGGGAGCCCAGGGTAACTATGGCTACACCTTC.

The gene calls are TRBV20-1 and TRBJ1-6; 9 bases match TRBD1. The V and J ends lost 5 bases and 9 bases, in that order; junction bases with no gene match: 5. Germline CDR1 and CDR2: DFQATT and SNEGSKA (reference sequence). The CDR3 loop spans 13 amino acids. For the CDR3, the DNA is TGCAGTGCTCAGGACAGGGGAATTTCACCCCTCCACTTT. This translates into CSAQDRGISPLHF.

Comments on this clonotype: An end of the junction differs from the germline gene, which may be a read error. The V and J genes are TRBV6-1 and TRBJ2-1; 10 bases agree with TRBD2. Looked up from germline, CDR1 is MNHNS and CDR2 is SASEGT. CDR3 size: 15 residues. The CDR3 region has the DNA TGTGCCAGCAGTGATACTAGCGGGACCTACAATGAGCAGCTCTTC. Amino acid sequence: CASSDTSGTYNEQLF.

This clonotype was seen a few times. This chain joins TRBV27 and TRBJ2-2, with no clear D. Trimming left V 3 bases short and J 7 bases short, with 3 bases between. Per the germline V gene, CDR1 is MNHEY and CDR2 is SMNVEV (reference sequence). This CDR3 is 11 amino acids long. The CDR3 coding sequence is TGTGCCAGCAGTTTCTACGGGGAGCTGTTTTTT. As protein: CASSFYGELFF.

The chain recombines TRBV19 with TRBJ1-4, with 7 bases identical to TRBD1. The CDR3 has 15 residues. The ends lost 2 bases at V and 5 bases at J; junction bases unmatched: 5. The germline V gene has CDR1 LNHDA and CDR2 SQIVND (reference sequence). DNA for the CDR3: TGTGCCAGTAGTATAAATGCAGGGGGGAATGAAAAACTGTTTTTT. Its translation: CASSINAGGNEKLFF.

In this sample, this clonotype turned up a few times. This chain links TRBV5-1 with TRBJ2-3; possibly TRBD1 for D (5 bases). The V and J ends lost 3 bases and 6 bases respectively, with 14 bases between them. Per the germline V gene, CDR1 is SGHRS and CDR2 is YFSETQ. The CDR3 loop spans 14 amino acids. CDR3 nucleotide sequence: TGCGCCAGCAGCTCCCTAGGACCAGGGGATACGCAGTATTTT. It translates to CASSSLGPGDTQYF. Complete variable domain (other parts from reference TRBV5-1 and TRBJ2-3): KAGVTQTPRYLIKTRGQQVTLSCSPISGHRSVSWYQQTPGQGLQFLFEYFSETQRNKGNFPGRFSGRQFSNSRSEMNVSTLELGDSALYLCASSSLGPGDTQYFGPGTRLTVL.

This rearrangement joins TRBV7-9 to TRBJ2-2; D possibly corresponds to TRBD2 (5 bases). Germline CDR1 SEHNR, CDR2 FQNEAQ (reference sequence). V lost 3 bases and J lost 8, with 7 bases in between. The CDR3 runs 12 residues. Here the CDR3 DNA reads TGTGCCAGCAGCTTCGGGGAAGGGGAGCTGTTTTTT. Translating it yields CASSFGEGELFF.

This clonotype appeared a few times. V usage is TRBV5-1 and J usage is TRBJ2-7, with 9 bases fitting TRBD1. Germline lookup yields CDR1 SGHRS and CDR2 YFSETQ. The junction had 4 bases not matched to a gene; V was cut back by 4 bases and J by 2 bases. The CDR3 sequence is 14 residues long. CDR3 sequence: CASSPRDRAYEQYF. The DNA for the CDR3 is TGCGCCAGCAGCCCCCGGGACAGGGCCTACGAGCAGTACTTC.

This clonotype has a count of ten or more. The rearrangement joins TRBV11-1 to TRBJ2-1; 10 bases agree with TRBD1. The germline V gene has CDR1 SGHAT and CDR2 FQDESV (reference sequence). V lost 6 bases to trimming and J lost 2 bases; unmatched junction nucleotides: 4. CDR3 length equals 15 residues. The CDR3 bases are TGTGCCAGCAGGGATGGGACAGGGGCCTACAATGAGCAGTTCTTC. Translated: CASRDGTGAYNEQFF.

This clonotype was counted many times. The V gene is TRBV28, the J gene TRBJ1-1; no reliable D call. The CDR3 is made up of 13 amino acids. CDR1 is MDHEN, CDR2 SYDVKM, per germline. V lost 2 bases and J 6 bases, leaving 10 bases between the germline ends. The CDR3 DNA sequence: TGTGCCAGCAGTTTAGGGTCCAGGCCTGAAGCTTTCTTT. As protein: CASSLGSRPEAFF.

CDR3 DNA: TGTGCCAGCAGCCAAGCGGGGGCCACTGAAGCTTTCTTT. This gives the protein CASSQAGATEAFF. V is TRBV3-1 and J is TRBJ1-1; D possibly corresponds to TRBD1 (6 bases). The CDR3 totals 13 residues. Germline V gene lookup returns CDR1 LGHDT and CDR2 YNNKEL (reference sequence). The V gene lost 1 base and the J gene lost 4 bases, with 7 bases spanning the gap.

The chain couples TRBV7-6 to TRBJ2-7; possibly TRBD2 for D (5 bases). The ends were cut back, 4 bases at V and 4 bases at J, with 11 bases in the middle. Germline V gives CDR1 SGHVS, CDR2 FNYEAQ. The CDR3 consists of 13 residues. CDR3 sequence: CASSSRPGYEQYF. The CDR3 nucleotides read TGTGCCAGCAGCTCCCGCCCGGGGTACGAGCAGTACTTC.

This clonotype has a count of ten or more. This rearrangement joins TRBV11-3 to TRBJ1-1, with 7 bases lining up with TRBD1. V trimming: 3 bases; J trimming: 6 bases; junction bases outside the gene matches: 4. The CDR3 contains 13 residues. Germline loops: CDR1 SGHNT, CDR2 YENEEA. Here the CDR3 DNA reads TGTGCCAGCAGCTTTGACAGGGCTTCTGAAGCTTTCTTT. Translated: CASSFDRASEAFF.

Of note for this clonotype: A much larger clone differs by one base, so this may be a read error. V usage is TRBV5-6 and J usage is TRBJ1-2; D is unclear. V lost 0 bases and J 4 bases, leaving 13 bases between the germline ends. From germline, CDR1 is SGHDT and CDR2 YYEEEE. CDR3 size: 15 residues. CDR3 DNA: TGTGCCAGCAGCTTGGAGGTGGTACCAAGCTATGGCTACACCTTC. As protein: CASSLEVVPSYGYTF.

This clonotype was seen ten or more times. The chain combines TRBV6-1 with TRBJ2-1; 13 positions agree with TRBD2. The junction had 8 bases not matched to a gene; V was cut back by 6 bases and J by 6 bases. Germline assignment: CDR1 MNHNS and CDR2 SASEGT. The CDR3 covers 16 residues. The CDR3 spells CASSRLAGGGFNEQFF. DNA of the CDR3: TGTGCCAGCAGCAGACTAGCGGGAGGCGGGTTCAATGAGCAGTTCTTC.

V is TRBV20-1 and J is TRBJ2-7, with TRBD2 matching 9 bases. The CDR3 covers 14 residues. Germline V gene lookup returns CDR1 DFQATT and CDR2 SNEGSKA (reference sequence). J was trimmed by 2 bases and V by 4 bases; bases with no gene match: 6. Here the CDR3 reads CSAMNIAGAYEQYF. The CDR3 DNA is TGCAGTGCTATGAATATAGCGGGGGCCTACGAGCAGTACTTC.

This clonotype was counted ten times or more. J is TRBJ1-1 and V is TRBV12-3 or TRBV12-4; D is unresolved. The CDR3 has 16 residues. With 4 bases removed from V and 0 bases from J, the gap between germline ends came to 15 bases. The CDR3 reads CASSSTPLALNTEAFF. Written as DNA, the CDR3 is TGTGCCAGCAGTTCCACACCCCTCGCTTTGAACACTGAAGCTTTCTTT.

This clonotype was observed at least ten times. The rearrangement joins TRBV7-2 to TRBJ2-3; D is possibly TRBD1 or TRBD2 (5 bases each). The ends were cut back, 1 base at V and 2 bases at J, with 10 bases in the middle. This CDR3 has 15 amino acids. CDR1 SGHTA and CDR2 FQGNSA come from the germline V gene. The CDR3 DNA reads as TGTGCCAGCAGCTTAGGTGTCGGGACCACAGATACGCAGTATTTT. Residues: CASSLGVGTTDTQYF.

At least ten counts were recorded for this clonotype. The chain has TRBV20-1 and TRBJ2-7, with 12 bases identical to TRBD2. V dropped 5 bases and J dropped 6; count of bases not matched to a gene: 17. CDR1 and CDR2 from the germline V gene are DFQATT and SNEGSKA (reference sequence). This CDR3 has 17 residues. For the CDR3, the DNA is TGCAGTGCTGGCTCTAGCGGGAGGGGTGCCTTGTCAGGCGAGCAGTACTTC. Amino acid sequence: CSAGSSGRGALSGEQYF.

As concerns this clonotype: This may stem from a read error, because a much larger clone lies one nucleotide away. The rearrangement joins TRBV29-1 to TRBJ2-7, with D uncertain. CDR1 and CDR2 from the germline V gene are SQVTM and ANQGSEA. This CDR3 is built from 10 residues. The DNA for the CDR3 is TGCAGCGTTCTGGGCTACGAGCAGCACTTC. It codes for CSVLGYEQHF.

This chain connects TRBV6-1 to TRBJ2-1; the D is unclear. Germline V lookup: CDR1 MNHNS, CDR2 SASEGT. V lost 6 bases and J 8 bases, leaving 11 bases between the germline ends. The CDR3 is 12 residues long. The CDR3 DNA is TGTGCCAGCAGCCGTGTTCAGGATGAGCAGTTCTTC. This sequence encodes CASSRVQDEQFF.

Notes on this clonotype: The junction and the germline gene differ at one end; a read error may be behind it. The chain uses TRBV29-1 and TRBJ2-1, with D possibly being TRBD1 (6 bases). The CDR3 length is 14 residues. Germline assignment: CDR1 SQVTM and CDR2 ANQGSEA. The CDR3 coding sequence is TGCAGCGCATCCCAGGGGAGCTCCTACAATAAGCAGTTCTTC. Translated: CSASQGSSYNKQFF.

This clonotype was seen repeatedly, ten times or more. The chain couples TRBV28 to TRBJ1-1; D remains ambiguous. The CDR3 totals 12 residues. With 3 bases removed from V and 6 bases from J, the gap between germline ends came to 8 bases. Germline CDR1 reads MDHEN; CDR2 reads SYDVKM. The CDR3 sequence is CASSLASPEAFF. The CDR3, as DNA: TGTGCCAGCAGTTTGGCGAGTCCTGAAGCTTTCTTT.

This clonotype came up a few times. The V call is TRBV30, the J call TRBJ1-6; D might be TRBD1 (6 bases). This CDR3 spans 15 amino acids. Germline CDR1 is GTSNPN and CDR2 is SVGIG (reference sequence). Trimming took 4 bases from V and 8 from J, leaving 18 bases between them. The DNA of the CDR3 is TGTGCCTGGAAGTTACAGGGACCTAGCTATTCACCCCTCCACTTT. It yields the protein CAWKLQGPSYSPLHF.

This clonotype was detected many times. The V call is TRBV5-1, the J call TRBJ1-1; D might be TRBD1 (5 bases). Looked up from germline, CDR1 is SGHRS and CDR2 is YFSETQ. V shed 4 bases and J shed 7 bases, with 17 bases lying between them. This CDR3 region has 14 residues. This CDR3 reads CASSAASGGIEAFF. CDR3 nucleotides: TGCGCCAGCAGCGCGGCATCGGGGGGTATTGAAGCTTTCTTT.

Note on this clonotype: This may come from a read error, since a much larger clone is one base off. CDR3 loop: CSASPGLAGGEQYF. In nucleotides, the CDR3 is TGCAGTGCTAGTCCGGGGCTAGCGGGAGGCGAGCAGTACTTC. The chain is built from TRBV20-1 and TRBJ2-4, with 11 bases lining up with TRBD2. The tail of the sequence fits TRBJ2-7 better, so the J call may be wrong. The CDR3 sequence is 14 residues long. CDR1 is DFQATT, CDR2 SNEGSKA, per germline (reference sequence).